Included here is one TCR beta chain sequence, with context. Its antigen is not yet known. Nothing much larger sits one base from this clone, and base qualities are not available. The data belong to a study of T cells in Graves' hyperthyroidism and ophthalmopathy (dated by TCRdb to between 2017 and 2020). Some background on the complete study: To identify TCR V-J signatures that set the groups apart, the researchers used a discovery cohort of about a hundred patients, made up of 43 with Graves' ophthalmopathy and about 55 with stable Graves' hyperthyroidism. An independent validation cohort of fewer than 20 hyperthyroidism patients and 17 patients who later progressed to ophthalmopathy tested prospective prediction of ophthalmopathy. For training and testing, the 100 patients in the discovery cohort were randomly divided in a 7:3 ratio. In more than five Graves' hyperthyroidism patients, the study also compared T-cell repertoires from thyroid tissue with T-cell repertoires from blood. Following sampling, methimazole starting at 30 mg daily was given to hyperthyroidism patients, and high-dose intravenous methylprednisolone was given to ophthalmopathy patients. TCR Vbeta CDR3 sequencing of 140 or so peripheral blood samples (about 45 ophthalmopathy, 70 to 85 hyperthyroidism and some 17 progressor patients) is reported in the paper.

The TCR beta CDR3 regions were amplified from the RNA transcripts. The TCR CDR3 was subjected to a first round of RT-PCR using the HTBI primer set and the Qiagen OneStep RT-PCR kit. The libraries were constructed in a second round of multiplex PCR and then size-selected and purified. Libraries were sequenced paired-end with 100 bp reads on an Illumina HiSeq2000. Regarding the original processing steps: SOAPnuke was used to process the raw data, throwing out any read that contained adapters or uncalled bases, had a mean Phred below 15, or lacked an exact constant-primer or identifier match. High-quality paired reads were merged with COPE v1.2.5, and unique nucleotide sequences were defined as clonotypes. Clonotypes were aligned to IMGT TRBV, TRBD and TRBJ reference segments using MiTCR v1.1. The analysis included only V-J combinations with a frequency above 0.0001, which together covered 99% to 99.2% of the repertoires. The TCS score was defined as F50 (clonal expansion) divided by E x V (chaos), with BLOSUM62-based TCRdist calculated between CDR3 peptides within each V-J. Welch's t-statistics and random forest reduced 500 to 550 V-J features to fewer than 15, which were used in a naive Bayes classifier (R e1071). The Morisita-Horn index was used to measure how similar the thyroid and blood repertoires were. Using fastp trimming at Q25 and MiXCR clonotype assembly, TCRdb reanalyzed the public sequencing data and kept in-frame beta chains. Rows with a matching CDR3 protein are joined into one entry that keeps the most common DNA and genes. TCRdb's processing, not the authors', yielded these V and J calls. A total of about 540,000 distinct CDR3 sequences appear in this sample, about half of them only once. The ten largest clonotypes hold around 8% of the sample.

A patient counted as having stable Graves' hyperthyroidism if no progression to ophthalmopathy occurred over 18 months of follow-up. Hyperthyroidism patients were newly diagnosed, with disease duration under 2 months, and aged 18 to 65 years. Exclusion was applied to patients with uncontrolled infections, other autoimmune diseases, pregnancy or lactation. Diagnoses were based on clinical symptoms, serum thyroxine and TRAb, thyroid ultrasound and orbital computed tomography. Trizol reagent was used to extract total RNA, and RNA quality was then checked on an Agilent 2100 Bioanalyzer. Study-level results and caveats: Most expanded thyroid clonotypes (frequency above 0.001) were also detected in blood, suggesting blood repertoires may reflect thyroid immune responses. A model built on a 13 V-J signature distinguished ophthalmopathy from stable hyperthyroidism, reaching roughly 88% sensitivity and under 84% specificity in cross-validation and 80%/75% in testing. No statistical method was used to set the sample size in advance, and investigators knew the group allocation. In validation, the model predicted progression to ophthalmopathy with over 65% sensitivity and approximately 78% specificity, a median of about 6.7 months before onset.

The germline V gene supplies CDR1 ENHRY and CDR2 SYGVKD. From cysteine to phenylalanine, the CDR3 is 15 amino acids long. This entry keeps only the CDR3 DNA: 45 bases, framed from base 1. Trimming costs V 2 bases and J 6 bases, and their ends lie 17 bases apart. The receptor chain draws on TRBV10-3 and TRBJ2-7; TRBD2 is a weak D gene call, 7 bases matching. The specimen sequenced was peripheral blood or thyroid tissue (not recorded which). The receptor comes from a woman aged 18-30 years with Graves' hyperthyroidism. The DNA sequence reads TGTGCCATCAGTGAGGGGGGCGCGGGAGTTGGCGAGCAGTACTTC. It translates as CAISEGGAGVGEQYF.